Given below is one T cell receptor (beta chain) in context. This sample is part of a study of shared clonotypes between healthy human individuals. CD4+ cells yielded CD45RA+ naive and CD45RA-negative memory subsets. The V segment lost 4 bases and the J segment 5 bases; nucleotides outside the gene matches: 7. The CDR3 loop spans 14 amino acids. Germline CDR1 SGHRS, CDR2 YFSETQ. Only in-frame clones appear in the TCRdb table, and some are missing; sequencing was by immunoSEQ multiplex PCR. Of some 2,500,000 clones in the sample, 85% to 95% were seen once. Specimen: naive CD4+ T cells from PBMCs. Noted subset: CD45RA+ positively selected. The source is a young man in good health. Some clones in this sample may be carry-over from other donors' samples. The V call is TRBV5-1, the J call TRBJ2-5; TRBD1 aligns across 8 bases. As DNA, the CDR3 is TGCGCCAGCAGCGCGACAGGGGACGGGGAGACCCAGTACTTC. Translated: CASSATGDGETQYF.